This paragraph reports one T cell receptor beta chain. Its antigen is still unknown. V gave up 6 bases and J gave up 3 bases, with 12 bases separating them. Germline lookup yields CDR1 SNHLY and CDR2 FYNNEI. The length of the CDR3 is 13 residues. These data come from a study of CD8+CD57+ T cells in acquired aplastic anemia. Study-wide context: An average of about 11 million reads for CD4+ cells was obtained from healthy donors.

Template material for TCR beta VDJ and CDR3 profiling consisted of genomic DNA. TCRdb recomputed calls from the reads with MiXCR, one row per CDR3 protein. The sample has about 190,000 distinct CDR3 sequences, roughly 56% seen once; the top ten hold 15% to 20%. Points from the study as a whole: It was found that nearly 30 CD8+ CDR3 sequences were shared between patients and controls.

The chain couples TRBV2 to TRBJ2-7; tentatively, D is TRBD2 (5 bases). Sequencing was done on a sample of sorted CD4+, CD8+, or CD8+CD57+ T cells (not recorded which) from PBMCs. The source of this sequence is a human donor in good health, serving as a control. This CDR3 is CASSVPGGYEQYF. The DNA for the CDR3 is TGTGCCAGCAGCGTACCCGGAGGCTACGAGCAGTACTTC.